The text below deals with one T cell receptor (beta chain). Its antigen is currently unknown. The record originates from a study of T cell responses to AZD1222 COVID-19 vaccine. Study-wide results and limits: Seropositive status at baseline applied to only six AZD1222 recipients. Clonal diversity may have been underestimated in mostly white British donors.

The germline gives CDR1 SGHTA, CDR2 FQGNSA. Deletions cut 1 base from V and 4 bases from J, with 13 bases between. The CDR3 spans 15 residues. Some clones are missing from TCRdb's copy, which holds only in-frame ones; the method was immunoSEQ multiplex PCR. The data show approximately 140,000 clones, with over 75% seen just once and around 2.9% held by the top ten. The chain is built from TRBV7-2 and TRBJ1-1, with D perhaps matching TRBD1 (5 bases). This receptor was identified in an adult who received the AZD1222 COVID-19 vaccine. Here the sequenced sample was peripheral blood, taken 28 days after the second AZD1222 dose. The CDR3 DNA reads as TGTGCCAGCAGCTTAGATCGGGGGAGGTCCACTGAAGCTTTCTTT. As protein: CASSLDRGRSTEAFF.